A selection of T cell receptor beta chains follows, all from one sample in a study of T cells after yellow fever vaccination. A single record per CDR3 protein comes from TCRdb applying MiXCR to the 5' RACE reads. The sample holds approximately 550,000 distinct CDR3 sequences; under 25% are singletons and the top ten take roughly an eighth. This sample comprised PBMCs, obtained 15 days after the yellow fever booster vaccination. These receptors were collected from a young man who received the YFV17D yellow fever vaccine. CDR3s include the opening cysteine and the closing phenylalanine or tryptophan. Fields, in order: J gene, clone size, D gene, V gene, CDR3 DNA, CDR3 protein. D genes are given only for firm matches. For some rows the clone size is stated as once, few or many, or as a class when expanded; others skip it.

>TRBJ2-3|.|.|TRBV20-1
TGCAGTGCATTGTGGGGGACAGATACGCAGTATTTT
CSALWGTDTQYF
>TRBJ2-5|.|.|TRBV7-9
TGTGCCAGCAGCTTAGGTGCGTCAATGGTACAAGAGACCCAGTACTTC
CASSLGASMVQETQYF
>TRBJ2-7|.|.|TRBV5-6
TGTGCCAGCAGCTGGCTAGCGAGTCCCGACGAGCAGTACTTC
CASSWLASPDEQYF
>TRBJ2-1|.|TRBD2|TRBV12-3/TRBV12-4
TGTGCCAGCAGCATTAGCGGGAGAAATGAGCAGTTCTTC
CASSISGRNEQFF
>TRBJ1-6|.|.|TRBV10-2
TGCGCCAGCAGTGAGAGGGACGGCCTTAATTCACCCCTCCACTTT
CASSERDGLNSPLHF
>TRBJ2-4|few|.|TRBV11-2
TGTGCCAGCAGGGTTGAGGCGGTGGCGGGGCCCCTAGCCAAAAACATTCAGTACTTC
CASRVEAVAGPLAKNIQYF
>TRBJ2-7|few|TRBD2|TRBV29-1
TGCAGCGTTGAAGGGGACGGGAGGGAGCAGTACTTC
CSVEGDGREQYF
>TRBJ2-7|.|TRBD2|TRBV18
TGTGCCAGCTCACCGTCGACTAGCGGGACCTCCTACGAGCAGTACTTC
CASSPSTSGTSYEQYF
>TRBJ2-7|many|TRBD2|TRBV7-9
TGTGCCAGCAGCTTACTAGCGGGAGTCCGGGACGAGCAGTACTTC
CASSLLAGVRDEQYF
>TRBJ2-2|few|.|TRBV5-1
TGCGCCAGCAGCTTGGAGGCGGTGGCCGGGGAGCTGTTTTTT
CASSLEAVAGELFF
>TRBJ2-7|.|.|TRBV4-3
TGCGCCAGCAGCCAAGGGCCGAACTCCTACGAGCAGTACTTC
CASSQGPNSYEQYF
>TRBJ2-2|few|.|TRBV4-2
TGTGCCAGCAGCCGACTGCTATCCGAGCCCGGGGAGCTGTTTTTT
CASSRLLSEPGELFF
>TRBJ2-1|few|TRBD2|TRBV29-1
TGCAGCGTTGATATGCTAGCGGGAGGGCCTCACTCCTACAATGAGCAGTTCTTC
CSVDMLAGGPHSYNEQFF
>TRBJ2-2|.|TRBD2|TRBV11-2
TGTGCCAGCAGCTTAAATCCGGTTAGCGGGAGCTCCGGGGAGCTGTTTTTT
CASSLNPVSGSSGELFF
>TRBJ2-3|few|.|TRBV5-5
TGTGCCAGCAGCTTGACTGGGAGCCCACCCACAGATACGCAGTATTTT
CASSLTGSPPTDTQYF
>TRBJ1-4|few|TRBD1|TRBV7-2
TGTGCCAGCAGCTCACACGGGACAGGGCGCGAAAAACTGTTTTTT
CASSSHGTGREKLFF
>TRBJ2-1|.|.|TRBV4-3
TGCGCCAGCAGCCAAGAATCGGGAATCTACAATGAGCAGTTCTTC
CASSQESGIYNEQFF
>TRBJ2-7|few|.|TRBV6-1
TGTGCCAGCTATAACCTCCGGGGCGCTTCCTACGAGCAGTACTTC
CASYNLRGASYEQYF
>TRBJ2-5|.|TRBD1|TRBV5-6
TGTGCCAGCCGGGACAGGGTGTTGCGGGAGACCCAGTACTTC
CASRDRVLRETQYF
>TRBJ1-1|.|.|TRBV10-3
TGTGCCATCAGTGAGTCAAGGACAGTTAACACTGAAGCTTTCTTT
CAISESRTVNTEAFF
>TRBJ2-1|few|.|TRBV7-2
TGTGCCAGCAGTCCAATCAGGGAAAATGAGCAGTTCTTC
CASSPIRENEQFF
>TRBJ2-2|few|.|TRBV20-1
TGCAGTGCTAGAGACCTGAGGAATCGACGCGCAAGCGGGGAGCTGTTTTTT
CSARDLRNRRASGELFF
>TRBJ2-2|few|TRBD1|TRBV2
TGTGCCAGCAGGACAGGGTCCAACACCGGGGAGCTGTTTTTT
CASRTGSNTGELFF
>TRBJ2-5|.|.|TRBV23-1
TGCGCCAGCAGCCGATTAGGTCCTTTCTCCCCAGAGACCCAGTACTTC
CASSRLGPFSPETQYF
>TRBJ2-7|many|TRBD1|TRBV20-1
TGCAGTGCAGGACAGGGGATCTACGAGCAGTACTTC
CSAGQGIYEQYF
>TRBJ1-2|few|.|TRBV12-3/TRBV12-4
TGTGCCAGCAGCCCGGTACAACGTGGCTACACCTTC
CASSPVQRGYTF
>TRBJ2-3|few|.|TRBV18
TGTGCCAGCTCACCTATCCCAACTAGCTCCTTAAGCACAGATACGCAGTATTTT
CASSPIPTSSLSTDTQYF
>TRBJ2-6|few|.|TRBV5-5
TGTGCCAGCAGCTTTATTGGGGGGCCTGGGGCCAACGTCCTGACTTTC
CASSFIGGPGANVLTF
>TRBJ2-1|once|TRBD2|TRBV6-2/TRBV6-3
TGTGCCACCCTCCGGGACTACGGCGTCCATGAGCAGTTCTTC
CATLRDYGVHEQFF
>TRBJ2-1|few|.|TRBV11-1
TGTGCCAGCAGCTCAATCACGGGACAGGGGGCTGGGACTAGCGGACTGAATGAGCAGTTCTTC
CASSSITGQGAGTSGLNEQFF
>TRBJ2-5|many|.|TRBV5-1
TGCGCCAGCACCGAACCCCGGGACTCAGATCGACAAGAGACCCAGTACTTC
CASTEPRDSDRQETQYF
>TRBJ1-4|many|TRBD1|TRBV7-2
TGTGCCAGCAGCCACCAACAGGGGACTAATGAAAAACTGTTTTTT
CASSHQQGTNEKLFF
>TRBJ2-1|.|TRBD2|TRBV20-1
TGCAGTGCTTGGAAGTTGACTAGCGGGAGAGATGAGCAGTTCTTC
CSAWKLTSGRDEQFF
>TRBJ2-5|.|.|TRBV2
TGTGCCAGCAGTGACTTGCAGACCCAGTACTTC
CASSDLQTQYF
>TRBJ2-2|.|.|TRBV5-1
TGCGCCAGCAGCTTTTCAACGGGGGGCAAATCTACCGGGGAGCTGTTTTTT
CASSFSTGGKSTGELFF
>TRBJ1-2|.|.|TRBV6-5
TGTGCCAGTTATGGACGCTCTGGTGGCTACACCTTC
CASYGRSGGYTF
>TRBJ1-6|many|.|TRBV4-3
TGCGCCAGCAGCCAAGTTTACGGGTATAATTCACCCCTCCACTTT
CASSQVYGYNSPLHF
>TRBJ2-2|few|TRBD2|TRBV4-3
TGCGCCAGCAGCCCGGGACTAGCGGGAGGTGGCGCCGGGGAGCTGTTTTTT
CASSPGLAGGGAGELFF
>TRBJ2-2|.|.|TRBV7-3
TGTGCCAGCAGCTACACGCCGGCGGGCGAGACCGGGGAGCTGTTTTTT
CASSYTPAGETGELFF
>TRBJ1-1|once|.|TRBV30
TGTGCCTGGAGTGTCGTCGACACGAACACTGAAGCTTTCTTT
CAWSVVDTNTEAFF